These 5 T cell receptor beta chains share one sample of origin, sequenced in a study of molecular identifiers for immune sequencing clone quantification. TCRdb re-called the PCR reads with MiXCR, one entry per CDR3 protein. The sample records over 550,000 distinct CDR3 sequences, over 25% being singletons. The specimen sequenced was naive CD8+ T cells from blood, with Jurkat cell RNA spiked in. Specified subset: FACS-sorted CD8+CD4-CCR7+CD45RA+ naive T cells. The receptors shown here come from a human donor in good health. Some libraries in this study had Jurkat cell RNA spiked in.

This clonotype was detected a few times. CDR3 in DNA: TGTGCCAGCAGCGTTAGTAGGGAAAGGATCTCCGGGGAGCTGTTTTTT. It yields the protein CASSVSRERISGELFF. The V gene is TRBV9, the J gene TRBJ2-2; D unresolved. The CDR3 loop spans 16 amino acids. V lost 2 bases to trimming and J lost 6 bases, with 17 bases between them. Germline CDR1 is SGDLS and CDR2 is YYNGEE.

This chain's CDR3 is CAWSVGINTEAFF. The CDR3 DNA is TGTGCCTGGAGTGTAGGGATAAACACTGAAGCTTTCTTT. V and J are TRBV30 and TRBJ1-1; no firm D call. The germline V and J ends were trimmed by 0 bases and 2 bases, with 7 bases remaining between them. CDR3 length equals 13 residues. Germline V lookup: CDR1 GTSNPN, CDR2 SVGIG (reference sequence).

This clonotype was seen repeatedly, ten times or more. The chain recombines TRBV28 with TRBJ2-5; D not resolved. V lost 1 base and J lost 1, with 4 bases in between. CDR1 MDHEN and CDR2 SYDVKM come from the germline V gene. The CDR3 sequence is 13 residues long. CDR3 in amino acids: CASSLYLQETQYF. DNA of the CDR3: TGTGCCAGCAGTTTATACCTCCAAGAGACCCAGTACTTC.

This clonotype was detected a few times. The chain joins TRBV28 to TRBJ1-1, with D possibly being TRBD1 (5 bases). The germline V and J ends were trimmed by 5 bases and 0 bases, with 13 bases remaining between them. Germline CDR1 reads MDHEN; CDR2 reads SYDVKM. The CDR3 spans 15 residues. CDR3 loop: CASSAAGMMNTEAFF. CDR3 coding DNA: TGTGCCAGCAGTGCGGCAGGGATGATGAACACTGAAGCTTTCTTT.

This clonotype was counted only a few times. V and J are TRBV10-3 and TRBJ1-5, with D tentatively TRBD1 (6 bases). Germline V gene sequence: CDR1 ENHRY, CDR2 SYGVKD. The ends were cut back, 2 bases at V and 5 bases at J, with 13 bases in the middle. The CDR3 totals 15 residues. CDR3 sequence reads: CAISETDSGHQPQHF. CDR3 nucleotides: TGTGCCATCAGTGAGACGGACAGTGGGCATCAGCCCCAGCATTTT.